This is a list of T cell receptor beta chains from one sample in a study of graft-versus-host responses after intestinal transplantation. The data were produced by immunoSEQ multiplex PCR, yet TCRdb's version contains in-frame clones alone and is incomplete. Here the sample spans some 39,000 clones, 89% being singletons. The sequencing used PBMCs, collected almost 270 days after transplant. These receptors all stem from a human patient who received an intestinal transplant, so some T cells may come from the graft donor. Both conserved end residues are part of each CDR3. D genes are given only for firm matches.

v_gene,j_gene,d_gene,CDR3aa
TRBV6-5,TRBJ1-1,.,CASSYARSTEAFF
TRBV4-1,TRBJ2-1,TRBD1,CASSQGGGQGFSLYEQFF
TRBV30,TRBJ2-2,.,CAWRLDLTGELFF
TRBV11-2,TRBJ2-7,.,CASSLDLGSSYEQYF
TRBV11-2,TRBJ1-1,.,CASSLMGVEAFF
TRBV29-1,TRBJ2-7,.,CSGGEGAQAGAQYF
TRBV6-5,TRBJ2-5,.,CASSYGRASPGTQYF
TRBV19,TRBJ2-7,TRBD2,CASSIGGGAYEQYF
TRBV10-3,TRBJ2-1,.,CAVSDIRTSRYNEQFF
TRBV19,TRBJ2-3,.,CASSTRDTQYF
TRBV5-4,TRBJ2-5,TRBD2,CASSLRLAGGFRETQYF
TRBV18,TRBJ1-2,.,CASSPPTSGHHGYTF
TRBV14,TRBJ2-5,.,CASSRLLGLKVETQYF
TRBV19,TRBJ2-1,.,CASSMVGPSGVYEQFF
TRBV6-5,TRBJ1-2,.,CASSYQEGVGGYTF
TRBV7-7,TRBJ2-1,TRBD2,CASSLGLARYNEQFF
TRBV28,TRBJ2-7,.,CASRTNKRGMYEQYF
TRBV27,TRBJ1-6,TRBD1,CASSLVFRDSLLFNSPLHF
TRBV2,TRBJ2-3,.,CASSEWRASTDTQYF
TRBV7-2,TRBJ2-7,TRBD2,CALGSGTASYEQYF
TRBV11-2,TRBJ2-7,TRBD1,CASSLEQGYYEQYF
TRBV7-6,TRBJ2-7,.,CASSPGLWNEQYF
TRBV7-8,TRBJ2-1,TRBD2,CASTTGGGVIDEQFF
TRBV11-2,TRBJ2-7,.,CASSSPGAGFYEQYF
TRBV9,TRBJ2-7,.,CASSAGTESSYEQYF
TRBV19,TRBJ2-1,TRBD1,CASSIPGQGALF
TRBV5-4,TRBJ1-1,.,CAISLVLGDKRPEAFF
TRBV7-3,TRBJ2-3,TRBD2,CASSPRRGGTDTQYF
TRBV9,TRBJ2-1,.,CASSLGRAATYNEQFF